Shown below are 16 T cell receptor beta chains from a single sample sequenced in a study of cytomegalovirus exposure and HLA in healthy donors. Use of 60 Vbeta and 13 Jbeta primers characterized the PCR. TCRdb's table, derived via immunoSEQ multiplex PCR, lists solely in-frame clones and lacks some. The sample includes some 130,000 clones, around 76% of them seen just once. Sequenced input: PBMCs. The source is a male donor in good health and CMV-seronegative.

This chain joins TRBV5-4 and TRBJ1-5; D is possibly TRBD1 (5 bases). Germline values: CDR1 SGHNT, CDR2 YYREEE (reference sequence). V lost 1 base and J 2 bases, leaving 10 bases between the germline ends. This CDR3 comprises 15 residues. The CDR3 DNA reads TGTGCCAGCAGCTTGCAAGGGGCCGGCAATCAGCCCCAGCATTTT. This translates into CASSLQGAGNQPQHF. Full variable domain (remainder filled in from reference TRBV5-4 and TRBJ1-5): ETGVTQSPTHLIKTRGQQVTLRCSSQSGHNTVSWYQQALGQGPQFIFQYYREEENGRGNFPPRFSGLQFPNYSSELNVNALELDDSALYLCASSLQGAGNQPQHFGDGTRLSIL.

This sequence joins TRBV27 and TRBJ2-5, with 10 nucleotides matching TRBD2. The CDR3 has 15 amino acids. Trimming removed 4 bases from V and 2 bases from J; junction bases left unmatched: 4. In germline, CDR1 is MNHEY, CDR2 SMNVEV (reference sequence). The CDR3 DNA reads as TGTGCCAGCAGTTCCCTAGCGGGGGTACAAGAGACCCAGTACTTC. It translates to CASSSLAGVQETQYF.

This clone was observed a few times. V is TRBV23-1 and J is TRBJ2-7, with D maybe TRBD1 (6 bases). TRBV23-1 is placed among ORFs of uncertain function. Trimming took 2 bases from V and 0 from J, leaving 11 bases between them. The CDR3 has 15 amino acids. In nucleotides, the CDR3 is TGCGCCAGCAGTCAACGGGACATCTACTCCTACGAGCAGTACTTC. Its protein is CASSQRDIYSYEQYF.

The chain uses TRBV28 and TRBJ1-1; TRBD1 matches at 10 bases. V gave up 6 bases and J gave up 4 bases; unmatched junction bases: 5. Per germline, CDR1 MDHEN and CDR2 SYDVKM. This CDR3 is 14 amino acids long. The CDR3 DNA reads as TGTGCCAGCAGGACAGGGGGCAGGGGCACTGAAGCTTTCTTT. Protein: CASRTGGRGTEAFF.

This chain joins TRBV7-2 and TRBJ1-6; D is undetermined. Germline V gene sequence: CDR1 SGHTA, CDR2 FQGNSA. The CDR3 consists of 17 residues. Trimming removed 5 bases from V and 0 bases from J, with 14 bases in between. CDR3 DNA: TGTGCCAGCAGCCAGTTCATTGGGAGCTCCTATAATTCACCCCTCCACTTT. Protein: CASSQFIGSSYNSPLHF.

This chain connects TRBV5-5 to TRBJ2-5; TRBD1 matches 7 bases. The CDR3 loop spans 14 amino acids. Germline CDR1 and CDR2: SGHKS and YYEKEE (reference sequence). Losses at the gene ends were 0 bases for V and 5 bases for J; bases not matched to a gene: 4. The CDR3 spells CASSLDRGWETQYF. DNA for the CDR3: TGTGCCAGCAGCTTGGACAGGGGCTGGGAGACCCAGTACTTC.

This clone was seen a few times. V is TRBV2 and J is TRBJ1-5; D gene uncertain. The CDR3 is made up of 12 amino acids. V lost 6 bases and J lost 7, with 10 bases in between. In germline, CDR1 is SNHLY, CDR2 FYNNEI. For the CDR3, the DNA is TGTGCCAGCAGGATGGGAGGGCAGCCCCAGCATTTT. Residues: CASRMGGQPQHF. The full variable domain, with the rest looked up from reference TRBV2 and TRBJ1-5, is EPEVTQTPSHQVTQMGQEVILRCVPISNHLYFYWYRQILGQKVEFLVSFYNNEISEKSEIFDDQFSVERPDGSNFTLKIRSTKLEDSAMYFCASRMGGQPQHFGDGTRLSIL.

V and J are TRBV5-5 and TRBJ1-2; weak D call: TRBD1 (5 bases). CDR3 length: 12 residues. V dropped 0 bases and J dropped 8 bases, with 8 bases sitting between them. The germline V gene encodes CDR1 SGHKS and CDR2 YYEKEE (reference sequence). DNA of the CDR3: TGTGCCAGCAGCTTGGGGGGCGGAGGCTACACCTTC. Translating it yields CASSLGGGGYTF.

This clone was observed a single time. This chain links TRBV7-9 with TRBJ2-7, with 7 bases matching TRBD1. Per the germline V gene, CDR1 is SEHNR and CDR2 is FQNEAQ (reference sequence). The CDR3 contains 17 residues. V dropped 3 bases and J dropped 3; count of bases not matched to a gene: 14. CDR3: CASSLSSGTAPLYEQYF. The CDR3 DNA reads as TGTGCCAGCAGCTTGTCGAGTGGGACAGCGCCCCTCTACGAGCAGTACTTC.

Points on this clone: The sample holds other DNA sequences that translate to the same CDR3. The rearrangement uses TRBV28 and TRBJ2-7; 9 bases line up with TRBD1. The CDR3 is 15 residues long. J lost 2 bases, V lost 3 bases, and 5 bases had no gene match. Germline V CDR1 and CDR2: MDHEN, SYDVKM. The CDR3 region is CASSLYRGRTYEQYF. CDR3 nucleotides: TGTGCCAGCAGTTTGTACAGGGGGCGTACCTACGAGCAGTACTTC.

The rearrangement uses TRBV7-2 and TRBJ2-5, with D unclear. Looked up from germline, CDR1 is SGHTA and CDR2 is FQGNSA. The CDR3 consists of 15 residues. The V end was cut by 5 bases, the J end by 5 bases, with 18 bases between. Here the CDR3 reads CASSLDSHVVETQYF. CDR3 sequence (DNA): TGTGCCAGCAGCCTAGACTCTCACGTGGTCGAGACCCAGTACTTC.

This clone was recorded once. The chain carries TRBV5-1 and TRBJ1-5; 9 bases fit TRBD1. Germline V gene data show CDR1 as SGHRS and CDR2 as YFSETQ. This CDR3 is built from 15 residues. V lost 0 bases to trimming and J lost 3 bases; unmatched junction nucleotides: 1. The CDR3 sequence is CASSLGTGVNQPQHF. Here the CDR3 DNA reads TGCGCCAGCAGCTTGGGGACAGGGGTCAATCAGCCCCAGCATTTT.

The chain is built from TRBV19 and TRBJ2-4, with D unclear. The germline V and J ends were trimmed by 0 bases and 1 base, with 4 bases remaining between them. The CDR3 is 14 amino acids. Germline CDR1 reads LNHDA; CDR2 reads SQIVND (reference sequence). As DNA, the CDR3 is TGTGCCAGTAGTATAGATCAGGCCAAAAACATTCAGTACTTC. Translating gives CASSIDQAKNIQYF. The full variable domain, rest sourced from reference TRBV19 and TRBJ2-4, is DGGITQSPKYLFRKEGQNVTLSCEQNLNHDAMYWYRQDPGQGLRLIYYSQIVNDFQKGDIAEGYSVSREKKESFPLTVTSAQKNPTAFYLCASSIDQAKNIQYFGAGTRLSVL.

In DNA form, the CDR3 reads TGTGCCAGCAGTCTCCCAGGGGCTGGAAACACCATATATTTT. It specifies CASSLPGAGNTIYF. This chain uses TRBV28 with TRBJ1-3, with TRBD1 as a possible D gene (6 bases). CDR3 length: 14 amino acids. Germline V gene sequence: CDR1 MDHEN, CDR2 SYDVKM. V was cut by 5 bases and J by 2 bases, with 10 bases left in between. Filled out from reference TRBV28 and TRBJ1-3, the complete variable domain reads DVKVTQSSRYLVKRTGEKVFLECVQDMDHENMFWYRQDPGLGLRLIYFSYDVKMKEKGDIPEGYSVSREKKERFSLILESASTNQTSMYLCASSLPGAGNTIYFGEGSWLTVV.

There are a few counts of this clone. V gene TRBV27 combines with J gene TRBJ2-7, with D tentatively TRBD2 (7 bases). The CDR3 totals 13 residues. V lost 8 bases and J 3 bases, leaving 14 bases between the germline ends. In germline, CDR1 is MNHEY, CDR2 SMNVEV (reference sequence). CDR3 sequence reads: CASHLADSYEQYF. The CDR3 DNA follows: TGTGCCAGCCACCTAGCGGACAGCTACGAGCAGTACTTC.

This chain links TRBV19 with TRBJ1-5; 7 nucleotides agree with TRBD1. Germline V gene sequence: CDR1 LNHDA, CDR2 SQIVND (reference sequence). V lost 7 bases to trimming and J lost 4 bases; unmatched junction nucleotides: 4. CDR3 size: 13 residues. The CDR3 DNA sequence: TGTGCCAGTAAGGACAGGCAGAATCAGCCCCAGCATTTT. As protein: CASKDRQNQPQHF.